This passage covers 26 T cell receptor beta chains from one sample sequenced in a study of HIV-infected children after antiretroviral therapy interruption. Noted treatment: PENTA 11 planned treatment interruption arm or continuous ART arm. RNA-based 3' RACE libraries used unique molecular identifiers. TCRdb called the 3' RACE reads again in MiXCR, with one record for every CDR3 protein. The data contain nearly 15,000 distinct CDR3 sequences, 3% to 4% of them singletons. Source: CD45RO+ CD8+ T cells from PBMCs, pooled from several time points, taken from a donor given antiretroviral therapy, either interrupted or continuous. Subset here: memory CD8+ CD45RO+ CD45RA- T cells. The origin of the receptors is a pool of human donors with HIV.

The gene calls are TRBV20-1 and TRBJ2-3, with D hard to call. The CDR3 runs 11 residues. V lost 4 bases, J lost 11 bases, and 13 bases lay in between. Germline assignment: CDR1 DFQATT and CDR2 SNEGSKA (reference sequence). The CDR3 is CSAISLAEQYF. Here the CDR3 DNA reads TGCAGTGCTATCTCTTTGGCGGAGCAGTATTTT.

Ten or more counts support this clonotype. The chain combines TRBV7-9 with TRBJ2-2; D possibly corresponds to TRBD2 (5 bases). V was cut by 6 bases and J by 3 bases, with 14 bases left in between. The CDR3 is 15 amino acids. From germline, CDR1 is SEHNR and CDR2 FQNEAQ (reference sequence). The CDR3 nucleotides read TGTGCCAGCAGATCCACAAGAGCGGACACCGGGGAGCTGTTTTTT. Its protein is CASRSTRADTGELFF.

This clonotype was observed at least ten times. The J gene is TRBJ2-6, the V gene TRBV15, with TRBD2 identical over 16 bases. Trimming removed 4 bases from V and 1 base from J; junction bases left unmatched: 1. The CDR3 sequence is 18 residues long. The germline gives CDR1 LNHNV, CDR2 YYDKDF (reference sequence). The CDR3 is CATSTGLAGGSGANVLTF. The CDR3 coding sequence is TGTGCCACCAGCACGGGACTAGCGGGAGGGTCTGGGGCCAACGTCCTGACTTTC.

V gene TRBV27 combines with J gene TRBJ1-1; D may be TRBD1 (6 bases). Trimming shortened V by 4 bases and J by 0 bases, and 9 bases separated the two germline ends. The CDR3 covers 14 residues. Germline assignment: CDR1 MNHEY and CDR2 SMNVEV (reference sequence). CDR3 residues: CASSSDRMNTEAFF. CDR3 bases: TGTGCCAGCAGTTCAGACAGGATGAACACTGAAGCTTTCTTT.

This clonotype was found many times. The chain couples TRBV28 to TRBJ1-2; a weak D match, TRBD1 (5 bases). V lost 6 bases to trimming and J lost 5 bases, with 19 bases between them. The CDR3 has 15 residues. In germline, CDR1 is MDHEN, CDR2 SYDVKM. As DNA, the CDR3 is TGTGCCAGCAGCCTCGTGGGGGACGGGAAATATGGCTACACCTTC. Translating it yields CASSLVGDGKYGYTF.

The sample holds many counts of this clonotype. J is TRBJ2-1 and V is TRBV5-6; D not resolved. V shed 2 bases and J shed 8 bases, with 5 bases lying between them. The CDR3 extends over 11 amino acids. Germline values: CDR1 SGHDT, CDR2 YYEEEE. CDR3 DNA sequence: TGTGCCAGCAGCTTCATCCATGAGCAGTTCTTC. Its protein is CASSFIHEQFF.

Ten or more counts support this clonotype. V is TRBV2 and J is TRBJ2-3; 8 bases line up with TRBD1. Germline lookup yields CDR1 SNHLY and CDR2 FYNNEI. The CDR3 sequence is 18 residues long. With V trimmed by 10 bases and J by 5 bases, 23 bases remained unmatched. In DNA form, the CDR3 reads TGTGCCACCTGGGCGGTAGCGGTTGAGCAGGGGGCGAAAGATACGCAGTATTTT. Protein sequence: CATWAVAVEQGAKDTQYF.

This clonotype appeared many times. V gene TRBV10-2 combines with J gene TRBJ2-3; D uncertain. CDR1 and CDR2 from the germline V gene are WSHSY and SAAADI. Trimming cost V 0 bases and J 5 bases, with 6 bases left between them. The CDR3 is made up of 13 amino acids. Written as DNA, the CDR3 is TGCGCCAGCAGTGAGTCGTATTTAGATACGCAGTATTTT. It encodes CASSESYLDTQYF.

This clonotype was found many times. V and J are TRBV27 and TRBJ1-2, with D hard to call. This CDR3 contains 16 residues. The germline V gene encodes CDR1 MNHEY and CDR2 SMNVEV (reference sequence). The germline V and J ends were trimmed by 5 bases and 4 bases, with 20 bases remaining between them. The CDR3 region has the DNA TGTGCCAGCAGTCCTAAATACGCCGACGGATTCTATGGCTACACCTTC. Protein: CASSPKYADGFYGYTF.

This clonotype showed up just a few times. V gene TRBV3-1 combines with J gene TRBJ2-3; 7 bases line up with TRBD1. Per germline, CDR1 LGHDT and CDR2 YNNKEL (reference sequence). J was trimmed by 3 bases and V by 6 bases; bases with no gene match: 9. CDR3 length: 15 amino acids. CDR3 coding DNA: TGTGCCAGCAGACCCTGGGACAGTTCAACAGATACGCAGTATTTT. Residues: CASRPWDSSTDTQYF.

This clonotype was seen many times. The chain joins TRBV28 to TRBJ2-5; TRBD2 might be the D (5 bases). This CDR3 spans 14 amino acids. The germline gives CDR1 MDHEN, CDR2 SYDVKM. The V end was cut by 5 bases, the J end by 5 bases, with 15 bases between. In DNA form, the CDR3 reads TGTGCCAGCAGTGAGCGGCTCCCCGGGGAGACCCAGTACTTC. Its translation: CASSERLPGETQYF.

This clonotype has a count of ten or more. J is TRBJ2-5 and V is TRBV28, with D uncertain. The CDR3 length is 14 residues. Trimming shortened V by 3 bases and J by 2 bases, and 10 bases separated the two germline ends. The V gene's germline CDR1 is MDHEN and CDR2 SYDVKM. This CDR3 is CASSFSRNQETQYF. As DNA, the CDR3 is TGTGCCAGCAGTTTCTCACGGAATCAAGAGACCCAGTACTTC. Combining the CDR3 with reference TRBV28 and TRBJ2-5 gives the whole variable domain DVKVTQSSRYLVKRTGEKVFLECVQDMDHENMFWYRQDPGLGLRLIYFSYDVKMKEKGDIPEGYSVSREKKERFSLILESASTNQTSMYLCASSFSRNQETQYFGPGTRLLVL.

This clonotype was detected many times. The chain links TRBV10-3 to TRBJ2-7, with 9 bases fitting TRBD1. Germline CDR1 ENHRY, CDR2 SYGVKD. The CDR3 covers 14 residues. The ends lost 6 bases at V and 2 bases at J; junction bases unmatched: 5. DNA of the CDR3: TGTGCCATCAGCCTCGGACAGGGGACCTACGAGCAGTACTTC. This translates into CAISLGQGTYEQYF.

This clonotype has a count of ten or more. The rearrangement links TRBV29-1 to TRBJ2-7; D call uncertain. Trimming removed 5 bases at V and 0 bases at J, with 11 bases between. This CDR3 comprises 13 residues. Germline-derived CDR1 and CDR2 are SQVTM and ANQGSEA. The CDR3 spells CSVTSGSSYEQYF. The CDR3 nucleotides read TGCAGCGTTACCTCGGGCAGCTCCTACGAGCAGTACTTC.

This clonotype was observed many times. The chain employs TRBV7-2 and TRBJ2-1; 7 bases align to TRBD2. The CDR3 runs to 16 residues. V gave up 1 base and J gave up 7 bases; unmatched junction bases: 10. Germline V gene lookup returns CDR1 SGHTA and CDR2 FQGNSA. CDR3 amino acids: CASSLGIERDYNEQFF. The DNA of the CDR3 is TGTGCCAGCAGCTTAGGAATAGAGAGGGACTATAATGAGCAGTTCTTC.

This clonotype was recorded a few times. The chain uses TRBV28 and TRBJ2-7; D not certain. This CDR3 has 16 residues. The V and J ends lost 2 bases and 0 bases respectively, with 14 bases between them. Germline values: CDR1 MDHEN, CDR2 SYDVKM. The CDR3 DNA is TGTGCCAGCAGTTTAGCGGTTGGGTCAACCTCCTACGAGCAGTACTTC. Protein product: CASSLAVGSTSYEQYF.

The rearrangement uses TRBV2 and TRBJ2-3, with 10 bases that match TRBD2. Per germline, CDR1 SNHLY and CDR2 FYNNEI. V was clipped by 3 bases and J by 0 bases; unmatched bases: 3. This CDR3 spans 16 amino acids. This CDR3 is CASSDSGGPSTDTQYF. The CDR3 DNA sequence: TGTGCCAGCAGTGATAGCGGGGGGCCTAGCACAGATACGCAGTATTTT. Together with reference TRBV2 and TRBJ2-3, the CDR3 gives the full variable domain: EPEVTQTPSHQVTQMGQEVILRCVPISNHLYFYWYRQILGQKVEFLVSFYNNEISEKSEIFDDQFSVERPDGSNFTLKIRSTKLEDSAMYFCASSDSGGPSTDTQYFGPGTRLTVL.

In this sample, this clonotype turned up many times. This chain joins TRBV20-1 and TRBJ2-7; the D is unclear. Trimming removed 3 bases from V and 0 bases from J, with 9 bases in between. Germline values: CDR1 DFQATT, CDR2 SNEGSKA (reference sequence). CDR3 size: 13 residues. The CDR3, as DNA: TGCAGTGCTAGCAAGGCTTCCTCCTACGAGCAGTACTTC. It codes for CSASKASSYEQYF.

This clonotype is deemed large (0.1 to 1%). The chain joins TRBV2 to TRBJ2-1; the match to TRBD2 covers 7 bases. The CDR3 is made up of 15 amino acids. The junction had 5 bases not matched to a gene; V was cut back by 2 bases and J by 4 bases. Germline lookup yields CDR1 SNHLY and CDR2 FYNNEI. The CDR3 DNA sequence: TGTGCCAGCAGTGAAACAACTAGCGAGTACAATGAGCAGTTCTTC. It encodes CASSETTSEYNEQFF. Looking up the rest from reference TRBV2 and TRBJ2-1 gives the full variable domain: EPEVTQTPSHQVTQMGQEVILRCVPISNHLYFYWYRQILGQKVEFLVSFYNNEISEKSEIFDDQFSVERPDGSNFTLKIRSTKLEDSAMYFCASSETTSEYNEQFFGPGTRLTVL.

This clonotype has a count of ten or more. The V gene is TRBV7-7, the J gene TRBJ2-1; TRBD2 is a possible D gene (5 bases). Germline assignment: CDR1 SSHAT and CDR2 FNYEAQ (reference sequence). This CDR3 comprises 16 residues. Trimming shortened V by 1 base and J by 0 bases, and 10 bases separated the two germline ends. The CDR3, as DNA: TGTGCCAGCAGCTTAGGAGTAACTAGCTCCTACAATGAGCAGTTCTTC. Protein sequence: CASSLGVTSSYNEQFF.

This clonotype was counted ten times or more. The V gene is TRBV3-1, the J gene TRBJ1-2, with 7 bases fitting TRBD1. V lost 3 bases and J lost 4; bases outside the gene matches: 8. This CDR3 region has 15 residues. Germline lookup yields CDR1 LGHDT and CDR2 YNNKEL (reference sequence). CDR3 in amino acids: CASSHPRGTAYGYTF. CDR3 bases: TGTGCCAGCAGCCACCCAAGGGGGACAGCCTATGGCTACACCTTC.

This clonotype appeared many times. The rearrangement joins TRBV28 to TRBJ1-2; 10 bases match TRBD1. V was pared by 5 bases and J by 2 bases, with 11 bases of the junction left unmatched. This CDR3 spans 17 amino acids. CDR1 MDHEN and CDR2 SYDVKM come from the germline V gene. CDR3 amino acids: CASSPLGTGEENYGYTF. CDR3 nucleotide sequence: TGTGCCAGCAGTCCCCTCGGGACAGGGGAAGAGAACTATGGCTACACCTTC.

This clonotype showed up many times. The chain has TRBV5-6 and TRBJ1-2, with a tentative D call TRBD1 (5 bases). V dropped 2 bases and J dropped 4 bases, with 12 bases sitting between them. This CDR3 has 14 amino acids. Germline CDR1 is SGHDT and CDR2 is YYEEEE. The CDR3, as DNA: TGTGCCAGCAGCTTCCCCGGACAATCCTATGGCTACACCTTC. Translation: CASSFPGQSYGYTF.

There are a few counts of this clonotype. The chain joins TRBV11-3 to TRBJ2-2; 8 nucleotides align to TRBD1. Germline CDR1 SGHNT, CDR2 YENEEA. This CDR3 contains 15 residues. Trimming at V came to 5 bases and at J to 4 bases, leaving 6 bases not matched to a gene. The CDR3 here is CASSHTGGVTGELFF. In DNA, the CDR3 is TGTGCCAGCAGCCATACAGGGGGAGTCACCGGGGAGCTGTTTTTT.

V is TRBV20-1 and J is TRBJ2-3; the D is unclear. Trimming pared 1 base from V and 0 bases from J, leaving 14 bases between. Germline V gene sequence: CDR1 DFQATT, CDR2 SNEGSKA (reference sequence). The length of the CDR3 is 16 residues. CDR3 in amino acids: CSARGTQVLSTDTQYF. The CDR3 DNA is TGCAGTGCTAGAGGAACTCAGGTGCTCAGCACAGATACGCAGTATTTT.

The chain recombines TRBV20-1 with TRBJ1-1; D gene uncertain. The CDR3 is 13 amino acids. V lost 7 bases and J 1 base, leaving 13 bases between the germline ends. The germline V gene encodes CDR1 DFQATT and CDR2 SNEGSKA (reference sequence). The CDR3 protein is CSGTALPNTEAFF. CDR3 DNA: TGCAGTGGGACGGCCCTCCCGAACACTGAAGCTTTCTTT.